These 12 T cell receptor beta chains were sequenced from one sample in a study of naive and memory T cell subsets. Amplification of ligated cDNA took four PCR rounds with SP2 and nested alpha and beta constant primers. MiXCR was run by TCRdb on the 5' RACE reads, yielding one entry per CDR3 protein. The sample lists roughly 56,000 distinct CDR3 sequences; 7.2% were seen once. TCR cDNA received a 3' ligated oligonucleotide that carried a UMI. The origin of the receptors is a male donor in good health.

A few counts support this clonotype. The J gene is TRBJ2-4, the V gene TRBV13, with D perhaps TRBD1 (6 bases). CDR1 is PRHDT and CDR2 is FYEKMQ in the germline V gene (reference sequence). The CDR3 totals 17 residues. Trimming shortened V by 0 bases and J by 2 bases, and 14 bases separated the two germline ends. Here the CDR3 DNA reads TGTGCCAGCAGCTTAGGACAGGGCTCCCTGACCAAAAACATTCAGTACTTC. This translates into CASSLGQGSLTKNIQYF.

This clonotype was seen many times. The chain couples TRBV2 to TRBJ2-1; 13 bases map to TRBD2. The CDR3 contains 17 residues. Germline trimming cut 6 bases from V and 4 bases from J; bases unmatched to any gene: 9. CDR1 SNHLY and CDR2 FYNNEI come from the germline V gene. CDR3 nucleotides: TGTGCCAGCAGAACCGGGACTAGCGGGATTATATACAATGAGCAGTTCTTC. Translated: CASRTGTSGIIYNEQFF.

The rearrangement joins TRBV7-8 to TRBJ2-5, with D possibly matching TRBD1 (5 bases). The CDR3 totals 13 residues. Trimming pared 5 bases from V and 2 bases from J, leaving 9 bases between. Germline CDR1 and CDR2: SGHVS and FQNEAQ. CDR3 nucleotides: TGTGCCAGCAGCCAGGGTCGACAAGAGACCCAGTACTTC. Its protein product is CASSQGRQETQYF.

This chain links TRBV6-1 with TRBJ1-1; D not resolved. The CDR3 contains 13 residues. Germline loops: CDR1 MNHNS, CDR2 SASEGT. V shed 6 bases and J shed 4 bases, with 12 bases lying between them. CDR3 sequence: CASRELGGTEAFF. In DNA, the CDR3 is TGTGCCAGCAGGGAACTCGGCGGCACTGAAGCTTTCTTT.

The chain is built from TRBV5-1 and TRBJ2-5; D not certain. The germline V and J ends were trimmed by 2 bases and 4 bases, with 12 bases remaining between them. The CDR3 covers 14 residues. CDR1 is SGHRS and CDR2 is YFSETQ in the germline V gene. The CDR3 coding sequence is TGCGCCAGCAGCTTAGGGCCCGCAGGAGAGACCCAGTACTTC. It codes for CASSLGPAGETQYF. Filled out from reference TRBV5-1 and TRBJ2-5, the complete variable domain reads KAGVTQTPRYLIKTRGQQVTLSCSPISGHRSVSWYQQTPGQGLQFLFEYFSETQRNKGNFPGRFSGRQFSNSRSEMNVSTLELGDSALYLCASSLGPAGETQYFGPGTRLLVL.

The DNA for the CDR3 is TGTGCCAGCAGTTTAGCCTCACTTCGGGCTGAGCAGTTCTTC. This translates into CASSLASLRAEQFF. This chain joins TRBV12-3 or TRBV12-4 and TRBJ2-1, with D unresolved. With 0 bases removed from V and 9 bases from J, the gap between germline ends came to 12 bases. The CDR3 extends over 14 amino acids.

The sample holds many counts of this clonotype. The V call is TRBV21-1, the J call TRBJ2-3; whether TRBD1, the table's D call, matches the DNA was not checked. TRBV21-1 counts as a pseudogene. The CDR3 length is 15 residues. CDR3 nucleotide sequence: TGTGCCAGCAGCAAAGGACAGGCATGCACAGATACGCAGTATTTT. Translation: CASSKGQACTDTQYF.

This clonotype showed up just a few times. The chain links TRBV5-1 to TRBJ2-1; D assignment may be TRBD1 or TRBD2 (5 bases each). This CDR3 has 15 residues. The germline V and J ends were trimmed by 0 bases and 3 bases, with 10 bases remaining between them. From germline, CDR1 is SGHRS and CDR2 YFSETQ. CDR3 region: CASSLVGENYNEQFF. The CDR3 nucleotides are TGCGCCAGCAGCTTGGTAGGGGAGAACTACAATGAGCAGTTCTTC.

This clonotype occurred many times. This chain connects TRBV5-4 to TRBJ2-1; no definite D call. Germline-derived CDR1 and CDR2 are SGHNT and YYREEE (reference sequence). This CDR3 region has 12 residues. V dropped 0 bases and J dropped 9 bases, with 7 bases sitting between them. The CDR3 DNA follows: TGTGCCAGCAGCTTGGACCGTATTGAGCAGTTCTTC. It is translated as CASSLDRIEQFF.

The rearrangement links TRBV5-1 to TRBJ2-1; tentatively, D is TRBD2 (6 bases). V lost 4 bases, J lost 0 bases, and 14 bases lay in between. Germline V gene lookup returns CDR1 SGHRS and CDR2 YFSETQ. This CDR3 region has 16 residues. The chain's CDR3 is CASSTLGLISYNEQFF. The CDR3 coding sequence is TGCGCCAGCAGCACCTTGGGACTCATCTCCTACAATGAGCAGTTCTTC.

This clonotype was counted many times. The chain combines TRBV20-1 with TRBJ1-5; 9 nucleotides align to TRBD1. This CDR3 contains 14 residues. Germline assignment: CDR1 DFQATT and CDR2 SNEGSKA (reference sequence). In DNA form, the CDR3 reads TGCACCATCTCCCGGGACAGGGATAATCAGCCCCAGCATTTT. It yields the protein CTISRDRDNQPQHF.

This clonotype has more than one count but fewer than ten. CDR3 protein: CASSQPTSGRTYNEQFF. In DNA, the CDR3 is TGCGCCAGCAGCCAACCAACCAGCGGGAGGACCTACAATGAGCAGTTCTTC. The gene calls are TRBV4-1 and TRBJ2-1; 9 bases match TRBD2. V shed 2 bases and J 2 bases; nucleotides not matched to a gene: 7. Looked up from germline, CDR1 is MGHRA and CDR2 is YSYEKL. The CDR3 consists of 17 residues.